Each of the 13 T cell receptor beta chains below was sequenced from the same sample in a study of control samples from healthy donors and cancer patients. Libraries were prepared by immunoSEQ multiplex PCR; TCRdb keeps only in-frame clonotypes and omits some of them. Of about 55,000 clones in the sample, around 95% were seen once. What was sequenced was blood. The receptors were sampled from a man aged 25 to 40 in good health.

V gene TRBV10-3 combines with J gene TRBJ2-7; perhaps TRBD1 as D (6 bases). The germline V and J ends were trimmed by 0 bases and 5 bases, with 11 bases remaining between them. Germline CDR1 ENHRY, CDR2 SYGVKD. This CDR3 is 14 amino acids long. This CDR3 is CAISESDRWDEQYF. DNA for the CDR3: TGTGCCATCAGTGAGTCTGACAGGTGGGACGAGCAGTACTTC.

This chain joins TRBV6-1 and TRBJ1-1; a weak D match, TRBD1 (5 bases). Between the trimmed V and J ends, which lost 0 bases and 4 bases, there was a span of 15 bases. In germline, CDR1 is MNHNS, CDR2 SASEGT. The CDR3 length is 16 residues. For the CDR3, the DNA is TGTGCCAGCAGTGAAGCGATGAAGCAGGGCTCCACTGAAGCTTTCTTT. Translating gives CASSEAMKQGSTEAFF.

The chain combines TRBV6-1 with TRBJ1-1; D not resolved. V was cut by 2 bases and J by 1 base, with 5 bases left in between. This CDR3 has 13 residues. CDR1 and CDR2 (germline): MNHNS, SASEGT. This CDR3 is CASSERENTEAFF. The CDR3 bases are TGTGCCAGCAGTGAACGGGAGAACACTGAAGCTTTCTTT.

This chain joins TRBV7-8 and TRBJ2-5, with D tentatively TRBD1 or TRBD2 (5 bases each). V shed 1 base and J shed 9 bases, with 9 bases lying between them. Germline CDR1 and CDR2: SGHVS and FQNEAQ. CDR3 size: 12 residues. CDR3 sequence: CASSLGGVAQYF. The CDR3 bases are TGTGCCAGCAGCTTAGGAGGGGTAGCCCAGTACTTC.

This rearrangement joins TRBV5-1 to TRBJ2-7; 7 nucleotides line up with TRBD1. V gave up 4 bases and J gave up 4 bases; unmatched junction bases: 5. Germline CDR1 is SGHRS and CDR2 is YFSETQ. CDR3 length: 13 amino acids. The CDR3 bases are TGCGCCAGCAGCCCTCTACAGGGGTACGAGCAGTACTTC. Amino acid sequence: CASSPLQGYEQYF. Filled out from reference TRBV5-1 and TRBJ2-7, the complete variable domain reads KAGVTQTPRYLIKTRGQQVTLSCSPISGHRSVSWYQQTPGQGLQFLFEYFSETQRNKGNFPGRFSGRQFSNSRSEMNVSTLELGDSALYLCASSPLQGYEQYFGPGTRLTVT.

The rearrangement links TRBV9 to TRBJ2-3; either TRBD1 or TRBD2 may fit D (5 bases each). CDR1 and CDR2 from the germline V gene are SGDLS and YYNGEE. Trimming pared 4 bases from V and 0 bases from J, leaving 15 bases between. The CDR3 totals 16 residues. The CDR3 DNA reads TGTGCCAGCAGCCTACACGGGACGGCTAGCACAGATACGCAGTATTTT. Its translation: CASSLHGTASTDTQYF.

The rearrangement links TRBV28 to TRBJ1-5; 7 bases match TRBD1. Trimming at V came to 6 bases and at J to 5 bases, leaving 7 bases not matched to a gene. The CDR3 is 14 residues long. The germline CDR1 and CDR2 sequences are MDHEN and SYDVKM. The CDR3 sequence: CASRTGREHQPQHF. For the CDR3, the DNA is TGTGCCAGCAGGACAGGGAGGGAGCATCAGCCCCAGCATTTT.

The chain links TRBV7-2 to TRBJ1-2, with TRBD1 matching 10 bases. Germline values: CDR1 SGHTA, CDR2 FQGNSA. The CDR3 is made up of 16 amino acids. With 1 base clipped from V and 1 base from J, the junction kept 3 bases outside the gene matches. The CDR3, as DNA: TGTGCCAGCAGCTTAGTCGGGACAGGGGATAACTATGGCTACACCTTC. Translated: CASSLVGTGDNYGYTF.

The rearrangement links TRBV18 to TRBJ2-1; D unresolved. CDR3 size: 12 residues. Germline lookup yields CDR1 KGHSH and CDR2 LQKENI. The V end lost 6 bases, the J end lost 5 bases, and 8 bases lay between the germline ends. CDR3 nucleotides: TGTGCCAGCTCGCCTTTAAACAATGAGCAGTTCTTC. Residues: CASSPLNNEQFF.

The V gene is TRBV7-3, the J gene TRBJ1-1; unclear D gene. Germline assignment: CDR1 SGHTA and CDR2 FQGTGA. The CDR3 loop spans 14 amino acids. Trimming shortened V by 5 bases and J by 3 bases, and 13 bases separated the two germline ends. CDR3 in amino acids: CASSPGQVDTEAFF. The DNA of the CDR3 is TGTGCCAGCAGCCCGGGCCAGGTGGACACTGAAGCTTTCTTT. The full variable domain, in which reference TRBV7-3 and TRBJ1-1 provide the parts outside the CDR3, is GAGVSQTPSNKVTEKGKYVELRCDPISGHTALYWYRQSLGQGPEFLIYFQGTGAADDSGLPNDRFFAVRPEGSVSTLKIQRTERGDSAVYLCASSPGQVDTEAFFGQGTRLTVV.

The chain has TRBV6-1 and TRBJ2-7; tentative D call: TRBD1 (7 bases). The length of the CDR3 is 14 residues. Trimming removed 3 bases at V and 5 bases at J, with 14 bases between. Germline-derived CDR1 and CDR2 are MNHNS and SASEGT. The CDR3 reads CASSEEGAGNEQYF. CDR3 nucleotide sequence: TGTGCCAGCAGTGAGGAGGGGGCGGGAAACGAGCAGTACTTC.

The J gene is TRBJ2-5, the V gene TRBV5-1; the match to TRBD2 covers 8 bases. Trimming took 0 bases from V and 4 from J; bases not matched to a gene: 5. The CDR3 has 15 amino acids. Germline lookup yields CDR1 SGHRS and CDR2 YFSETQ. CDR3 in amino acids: CASSLAGTRGETQYF. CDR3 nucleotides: TGCGCCAGCAGCTTGGCCGGGACTAGAGGAGAGACCCAGTACTTC.

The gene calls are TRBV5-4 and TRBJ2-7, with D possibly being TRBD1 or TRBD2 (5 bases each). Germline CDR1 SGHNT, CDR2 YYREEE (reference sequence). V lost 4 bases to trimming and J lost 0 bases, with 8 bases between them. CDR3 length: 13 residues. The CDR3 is CASSRGSSYEQYF. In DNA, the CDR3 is TGTGCCAGCAGCCGGGGCAGCTCCTACGAGCAGTACTTC.